Listed here are 16 T cell receptor beta chains from one sample, sequenced in a study of post-analysis software for immune sequencing data. Overall study findings and caveats: In patients, about five TRBV segments were more frequent than in controls, with TRBV5-6, TRBV5-1 and TRBV20-1 among them.

Unique molecular identifiers featured in each of the TCR beta cDNA libraries. TCRdb redid the calling of the PCR reads with MiXCR, one entry per CDR3 protein. The sample holds under 650,000 distinct CDR3 sequences, about 40% seen once. Which antigens these TCRs recognize remains unknown. The sample comprised blood. These receptor sequences come from a girl aged 10-17 years with multiple sclerosis.

The CDR3 DNA reads as TGTGCCAGCAGCTTGGACAGGGGGCGATTCTCGTATGGCTACACCTTC. The encoded protein is CASSLDRGRFSYGYTF. The chain joins TRBV13 to TRBJ1-2; 11 bases agree with TRBD1. With V trimmed by 3 bases and J by 5 bases, 8 bases remained unmatched. This CDR3 is built from 16 residues. Per germline, CDR1 PRHDT and CDR2 FYEKMQ (reference sequence).

V and J are TRBV28 and TRBJ2-3; 9 bases are a match to TRBD2. CDR1 MDHEN and CDR2 SYDVKM come from the germline V gene. This CDR3 contains 15 residues. The V segment lost 6 bases and the J segment 4 bases; nucleotides outside the gene matches: 8. The CDR3 sequence is CASSQSGGFADTQYF. The CDR3 DNA reads TGTGCCAGCAGCCAAAGCGGGGGGTTCGCAGATACGCAGTATTTT.

V gene TRBV7-9 combines with J gene TRBJ1-2; D is unclear. V dropped 5 bases and J dropped 2 bases, with 15 bases sitting between them. Germline V CDR1 and CDR2: SEHNR, FQNEAQ (reference sequence). This CDR3 contains 15 residues. CDR3 in DNA: TGTGCCAGCAGCGTCCCTACCTTGGGGAACTATGGCTACACCTTC. Its translation is CASSVPTLGNYGYTF.

J is TRBJ2-7 and V is TRBV27, with a tentative D call TRBD2 (6 bases). The CDR3 consists of 16 residues. In germline, CDR1 is MNHEY, CDR2 SMNVEV (reference sequence). V was pared by 8 bases and J by 7 bases, with 27 bases between. This CDR3 reads CASRGTGPRGRNEQYF. DNA for the CDR3: TGTGCCAGCCGCGGGACGGGCCCCCGGGGCCGTAATGAGCAGTACTTC.

This clonotype was found a few times. The CDR3 loop reads CASSRGQDTDTQYF. In DNA, the CDR3 is TGTGCCAGCAGCCGGGGACAGGATACAGATACGCAGTATTTT. The chain joins TRBV3-1 to TRBJ2-3, with 8 bases lining up with TRBD1. Trimming cost V 4 bases and J 3 bases; bases outside gene matches: 3. Germline V gives CDR1 LGHDT, CDR2 YNNKEL (reference sequence). The CDR3 spans 14 residues.

Of note for this clonotype: This may arise from a read error, as a much more abundant clone is one base away. V and J are TRBV7-9 and TRBJ2-4; D is ambiguous. The J call may be wrong; the DNA end is better matched by TRBJ2-5. The germline gives CDR1 SEHNR, CDR2 FQNEAQ (reference sequence). The CDR3 runs 11 residues. The CDR3 nucleotides read TGTGCCGGCAGCCAACAAGAGACCCAGTACTTC. Protein product: CAGSQQETQYF.

This clonotype was seen ten or more times. The V gene is TRBV5-5, the J gene TRBJ2-1, with 7 nucleotides matching TRBD1. Trimming removed 5 bases from V and 1 base from J; junction bases left unmatched: 3. The germline CDR1 and CDR2 sequences are SGHKS and YYEKEE (reference sequence). The CDR3 has 14 residues. CDR3 sequence reads: CASSAQGSYNEQFF. CDR3 bases: TGTGCCAGCAGTGCACAGGGGTCCTACAATGAGCAGTTCTTC.

The V gene is TRBV6-2 or TRBV6-3, the J gene TRBJ1-1; 7 bases agree with TRBD1. Germline CDR1 MNHEY, CDR2 SVGEGT. V shed 0 bases and J 0 bases; nucleotides not matched to a gene: 10. The CDR3 covers 18 residues. Here the CDR3 reads CASSYSKGAVAMNTEAFF. Here the CDR3 DNA reads TGTGCCAGCAGTTACTCAAAGGGGGCGGTGGCGATGAACACTGAAGCTTTCTTT.

V usage is TRBV7-2 and J usage is TRBJ2-7, with a possible D match to TRBD1 (5 bases). The DNA end lines up better with TRBJ2-5; the J call may be wrong. The CDR3 contains 14 residues. Germline lookup yields CDR1 SGHTA and CDR2 FQGNSA. In DNA form, the CDR3 reads TGTGCCAGCAGCTTTGCAGGGTTCGGAGAGACCCAGTACTTC. Translated, it gives CASSFAGFGETQYF.

The V call is TRBV4-1, the J call TRBJ2-1, with TRBD2 as a possible D gene (5 bases). CDR3 length: 16 amino acids. Germline assignment: CDR1 MGHRA and CDR2 YSYEKL. Trimming removed 1 base from V and 0 bases from J, with 10 bases in between. The CDR3 region has the DNA TGCGCCAGCAGCCAAGCGGGGTGGGGCTCCTACAATGAGCAGTTCTTC. Residues: CASSQAGWGSYNEQFF.

The chain carries TRBV12-3 or TRBV12-4 and TRBJ1-2; the match to TRBD1 covers 7 bases. The J segment lost 2 bases and the V segment lost 4 bases, leaving 4 bases of the junction unmatched. CDR3 length equals 14 residues. CDR3 region: CASSSRTGNYGYTF. The CDR3 region has the DNA TGTGCCAGCAGTTCCAGGACAGGCAACTATGGCTACACCTTC.

There are a few counts of this clonotype. The chain employs TRBV5-1 and TRBJ2-5; 9 bases are shared with TRBD2. Germline V lookup: CDR1 SGHRS, CDR2 YFSETQ. V shed 5 bases and J 5 bases; nucleotides not matched to a gene: 7. The CDR3 sequence is 14 residues long. The CDR3 DNA is TGCGCCAGCAGTGGCGGGGGGGCAGCGGAGACCCAGTACTTC. Protein: CASSGGGAAETQYF.

The DNA of the CDR3 is TGTGCCATCAGGACAGACTATGGCTACACCTTC. Translating it yields CAIRTDYGYTF. This chain joins TRBV12-3 or TRBV12-4 and TRBJ1-2, with D possibly TRBD1 on 6 matching bases. V lost 10 bases and J lost 3, with 9 bases in between. The CDR3 has 11 residues.

This clonotype turned up a few times. Sequence at one end of the junction differs from germline and may be a read error. V usage is TRBV4-2 and J usage is TRBJ1-4; D is unclear. The V gene's germline CDR1 is LGHNA and CDR2 YNFKEQ. The CDR3 is made up of 16 amino acids. CDR3 residues: CANSQENWLTNEKLFF. The CDR3, as DNA: TGTGCCAACAGCCAAGAAAACTGGTTAACTAATGAAAAACTGTTTTTT.

This clonotype has only a few counts. The CDR3 DNA follows: TGTGCCAGCAGCTTAAATACGGGAAAATACGAGCAGTACTTC. Amino acid sequence: CASSLNTGKYEQYF. The chain is built from TRBV7-2 and TRBJ2-7; D may be TRBD2 (5 bases). CDR3 length equals 14 residues. The germline CDR1 and CDR2 sequences are SGHTA and FQGNSA. Trimming removed 2 bases from V and 4 bases from J, with 12 bases in between. Looking up the rest from reference TRBV7-2 and TRBJ2-7 gives the full variable domain: GAGVSQSPSNKVTEKGKDVELRCDPISGHTALYWYRQSLGQGLEFLIYFQGNSAPDKSGLPSDRFSAERTGGSVSTLTIQRTQQEDSAVYLCASSLNTGKYEQYFGPGTRLTVT.

This clonotype has more than one count but fewer than ten. The chain employs TRBV27 and TRBJ2-1, with 9 bases aligning to TRBD1. With 0 bases clipped from V and 6 bases from J, the junction kept 0 bases outside the gene matches. CDR1 and CDR2 (germline): MNHEY, SMNVEV (reference sequence). CDR3 length: 14 residues. This chain's CDR3 is CASSLSGQGNEQFF. DNA for the CDR3: TGTGCCAGCAGTTTATCGGGACAGGGCAATGAGCAGTTCTTC.